This TCR beta chain was sequenced in a study of OX40 agonist ivuxolimab in advanced cancers. Across the study: It was permissible to have had prior anti-PD-1, anti-PD-L1 or anti-CTLA-4 therapy, and around 40% had some.

The CDR3 runs to 11 residues. Germline V CDR1 and CDR2: SGHTS, YDEGEE. Between the trimmed V and J ends, which lost 5 bases and 3 bases, there was a span of 3 bases. TCRdb's table, derived via immunoSEQ multiplex PCR, lists solely in-frame clones and lacks some. This table holds fewer than 100,000 clones, about 88% found once. Concerning this clone itself: Its antigen is not identified.

Study results and limitations: CD8+ T cells averaged more expanded clones than CD4+. Some nonresponders likewise displayed low normalized T-cell clonal expansion. Among the lowest peripheral clonal expansion occurred in 0.1-3.0 mg/kg partial responders.

The receptor's source is an adult with an advanced solid tumor such as melanoma, head and neck, liver or kidney cancer. The chain links TRBV5-8 to TRBJ1-5; no clear D. This material consisted of CD4+ or CD8+ T cells sorted from blood, taken in a trial of the OX40 agonist ivuxolimab. The CDR3 nucleotides are TGTGCCAGCAGACTCAATCAGCCCCAGCATTTT. Its protein is CASRLNQPQHF.